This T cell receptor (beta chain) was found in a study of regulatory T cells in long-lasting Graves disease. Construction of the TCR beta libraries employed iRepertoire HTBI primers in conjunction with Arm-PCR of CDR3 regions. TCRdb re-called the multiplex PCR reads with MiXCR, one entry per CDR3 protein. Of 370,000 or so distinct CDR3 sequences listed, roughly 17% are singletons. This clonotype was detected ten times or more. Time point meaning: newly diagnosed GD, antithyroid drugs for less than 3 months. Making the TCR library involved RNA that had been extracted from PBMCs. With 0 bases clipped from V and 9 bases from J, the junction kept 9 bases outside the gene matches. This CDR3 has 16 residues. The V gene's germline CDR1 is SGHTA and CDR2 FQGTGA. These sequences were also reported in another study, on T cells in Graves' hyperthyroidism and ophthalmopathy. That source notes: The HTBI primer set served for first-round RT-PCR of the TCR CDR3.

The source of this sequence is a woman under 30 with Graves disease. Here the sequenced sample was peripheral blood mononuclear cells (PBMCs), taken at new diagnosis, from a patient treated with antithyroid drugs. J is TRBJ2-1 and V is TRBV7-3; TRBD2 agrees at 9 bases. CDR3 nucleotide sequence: TGTGCCAGCAGCTTAACGGCGGGCGGGGGGGCAGGTGAGCAGTTCTTC. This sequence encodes CASSLTAGGGAGEQFF.